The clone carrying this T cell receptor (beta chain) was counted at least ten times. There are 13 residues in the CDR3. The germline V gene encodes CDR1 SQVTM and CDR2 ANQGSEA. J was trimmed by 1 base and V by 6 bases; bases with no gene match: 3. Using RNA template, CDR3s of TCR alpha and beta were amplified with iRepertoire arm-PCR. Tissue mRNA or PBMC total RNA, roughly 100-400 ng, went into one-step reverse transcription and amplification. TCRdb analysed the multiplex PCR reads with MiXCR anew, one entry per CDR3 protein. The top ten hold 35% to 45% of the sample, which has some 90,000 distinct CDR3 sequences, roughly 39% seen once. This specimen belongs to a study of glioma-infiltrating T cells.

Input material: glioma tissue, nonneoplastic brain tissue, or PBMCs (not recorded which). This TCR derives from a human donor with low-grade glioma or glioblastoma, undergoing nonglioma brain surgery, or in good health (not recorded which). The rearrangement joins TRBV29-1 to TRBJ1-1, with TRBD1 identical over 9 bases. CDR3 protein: CSVGQGKNTEAFF. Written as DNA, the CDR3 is TGCAGCGTGGGACAGGGAAAGAACACTGAAGCTTTCTTT. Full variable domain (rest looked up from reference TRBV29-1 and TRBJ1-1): SAVISQKPSRDICQRGTSLTIQCQVDSQVTMMFWYRQQPGQSLTLIATANQGSEATYESGFVIDKFPISRPNLTFSTLTVSNMSPEDSSIYLCSVGQGKNTEAFFGQGTRLTVV.